These 28 T cell receptor beta chains were all obtained from the same sample, sequenced in a study of T cells after posttransplantation cyclophosphamide. Method: immunoSEQ multiplex PCR; TCRdb's copy keeps in-frame clones and lacks some. The sample holds roughly 3,300 clones, and no clone turns up only once. Busulfan-fludarabine conditioning, marrow transplant, and cyclophosphamide on days +3 and +4 were administered. The sequencing here drew on PBMCs, taken after allogeneic stem cell transplant with posttransplant cyclophosphamide. Source of these receptors: a female patient over 55 who received an allogeneic stem cell transplant from a related donor and was CMV-positive. A share of the T cells may be of graft donor origin.

This clone was detected many times. V usage is TRBV5-6 and J usage is TRBJ2-1; tentatively, D is TRBD1 or TRBD2 (5 bases each). Germline lookup yields CDR1 SGHDT and CDR2 YYEEEE. The CDR3 contains 15 residues. V was shortened by 2 bases and J by 7 bases, with 16 bases between the two germline ends. CDR3 amino acids: CASSFGQGWENEQFF. As DNA, the CDR3 is TGTGCCAGCAGCTTTGGTCAGGGATGGGAGAATGAGCAGTTCTTC.

This clone came up many times. The rearrangement joins TRBV5-4 to TRBJ2-5; D call uncertain. Trimming shortened V by 3 bases and J by 1 base, and 4 bases separated the two germline ends. The CDR3 length is 12 residues. Germline CDR1 and CDR2: SGHNT and YYREEE (reference sequence). DNA for the CDR3: TGTGCCAGCAGCTCAGGCCAAGAGACCCAGTACTTC. This gives the protein CASSSGQETQYF.

This clone was detected many times. The V and J genes are TRBV23-1 and TRBJ1-2; no clear D gene. TRBV23-1 is an ORF, with its function uncertain. The CDR3 loop spans 14 amino acids. Trimming took off 0 bases at V and 7 bases at J, with 12 bases between the two ends. In nucleotides, the CDR3 is TGCGCCAGCAGTCAATCGAGCCCAGCGTGTGGCTACACCTTC. Encoded protein: CASSQSSPACGYTF.

This clone has ten or more counts. The chain employs TRBV28 and TRBJ1-3; 8 nucleotides agree with TRBD1. This CDR3 comprises 15 residues. CDR1 is MDHEN and CDR2 is SYDVKM in the germline V gene. V was pared by 5 bases and J by 3 bases, with 6 bases of the junction left unmatched. The DNA of the CDR3 is TGTGCCAGCAGTCTCTCCGACAGGGGTGGAAACACCATATATTTT. Its protein is CASSLSDRGGNTIYF.

This clone was observed at least ten times. The chain employs TRBV7-9 and TRBJ1-1; D unclear. CDR3 length equals 15 residues. Trimming removed 2 bases from V and 6 bases from J, with 16 bases in between. Germline CDR1 reads SEHNR; CDR2 reads FQNEAQ (reference sequence). CDR3 protein: CASSLSSNGRAEAFF. The CDR3 bases are TGTGCCAGCAGCTTATCGTCAAATGGTAGGGCTGAAGCTTTCTTT.

This clone was seen repeatedly, ten times or more. The chain combines TRBV28 with TRBJ1-2; possibly TRBD1 for D (6 bases). Germline lookup yields CDR1 MDHEN and CDR2 SYDVKM. The CDR3 length is 14 residues. The germline V and J ends were trimmed by 2 bases and 5 bases, with 12 bases remaining between them. The chain's CDR3 is CASSLGGGWYGYTF. The CDR3 nucleotides are TGTGCCAGCAGTTTAGGGGGCGGGTGGTATGGCTACACCTTC.

This clone has ten or more counts. The J gene is TRBJ1-1, the V gene TRBV5-4; a weak D match, TRBD1 (5 bases). Germline CDR1 is SGHNT and CDR2 is YYREEE (reference sequence). Trimming pared 4 bases from V and 5 bases from J, leaving 15 bases between. The CDR3 is made up of 14 amino acids. In DNA form, the CDR3 reads TGTGCCAGCAGCACAAGGCCGGGGGGAACTGAAGCTTTCTTT. Translation gives CASSTRPGGTEAFF.

This clone has ten or more counts. This sequence joins TRBV9 and TRBJ1-4; TRBD1 matches at 8 bases. This CDR3 comprises 15 residues. V trimming: 4 bases; J trimming: 7 bases; junction bases outside the gene matches: 9. The germline CDR1 and CDR2 sequences are SGDLS and YYNGEE. CDR3 sequence (DNA): TGTGCCAGCAGCCAAACCGGACAGGGTTTTGAAAAACTGTTTTTT. Its protein is CASSQTGQGFEKLFF.

By sample fraction, this clone is medium-sized (0.01 to 0.1%). The chain links TRBV6-6 to TRBJ1-1; D possibly corresponds to TRBD1 (6 bases). The CDR3 runs to 13 residues. The ends were cut back, 6 bases at V and 7 bases at J, with 15 bases in the middle. Germline-derived CDR1 and CDR2 are MNHNY and SVGAGI (reference sequence). CDR3 bases: TGTGCCAGCAGCGGGGGGGGCGCCGGTGAAGCTTTCTTT. It yields the protein CASSGGGAGEAFF.

This clone was seen ten or more times. The chain couples TRBV9 to TRBJ2-1; possible D gene TRBD2, 5 bases. V dropped 3 bases and J dropped 2 bases, with 12 bases sitting between them. CDR3 length equals 15 residues. Germline V CDR1 and CDR2: SGDLS, YYNGEE. Written as DNA, the CDR3 is TGTGCCAGCAGCGGCCAAGCGGTTACCTACAATGAGCAGTTCTTC. It yields the protein CASSGQAVTYNEQFF.

This clone was seen ten or more times. V and J are TRBV7-3 and TRBJ2-3; D not resolved. With 1 base removed from V and 4 bases from J, the gap between germline ends came to 6 bases. This CDR3 has 13 residues. Germline V lookup: CDR1 SGHTA, CDR2 FQGTGA. The CDR3 is CASSLIRADTQYF. The CDR3 bases are TGTGCCAGCAGCTTAATTCGCGCAGATACGCAGTATTTT.

This clone was recorded at least ten times. The chain links TRBV11-1 to TRBJ1-2; 7 bases are shared with TRBD1. V shed 3 bases and J 4 bases; nucleotides not matched to a gene: 14. CDR1 is SGHAT and CDR2 is FQDESV in the germline V gene (reference sequence). The CDR3 runs to 17 residues. CDR3 sequence: CASSFSQGEKPSYGYTF. CDR3 DNA sequence: TGTGCCAGCAGCTTCAGCCAGGGGGAGAAGCCCTCCTATGGCTACACCTTC.

This clone has ten or more counts. This chain connects TRBV19 to TRBJ2-7; D unclear. The V end was cut by 3 bases, the J end by 5 bases, with 5 bases between. CDR3 length: 11 residues. The germline gives CDR1 LNHDA, CDR2 SQIVND (reference sequence). The CDR3 DNA follows: TGTGCCAGTAGTATCACAGACGAGCAGTACTTC. Translating it yields CASSITDEQYF.

At least ten counts were recorded for this clone. The genes are TRBV7-3 and TRBJ2-3; no reliable D call. CDR3 length: 12 amino acids. Trimming left V 4 bases short and J 0 bases short, with 2 bases between. Looked up from germline, CDR1 is SGHTA and CDR2 is FQGTGA. The CDR3 region is CASSSSTDTQYF. The CDR3 nucleotides are TGTGCCAGCAGCTCTAGCACAGATACGCAGTATTTT.

This clone has ten or more counts. V usage is TRBV18 and J usage is TRBJ1-5, with D uncertain. V was cut by 6 bases and J by 0 bases, with 12 bases left in between. Germline CDR1 is KGHSH and CDR2 is LQKENI. The CDR3 contains 15 residues. The CDR3 is CASSPGGHSNQPQHF. The CDR3 DNA follows: TGTGCCAGCTCGCCGGGCGGGCATAGCAATCAGCCCCAGCATTTT.

This clone was recorded at least ten times. The V gene is TRBV9, the J gene TRBJ2-3; D perhaps matches TRBD2 (6 bases). The CDR3 is made up of 12 amino acids. Trimming stripped 4 bases from V and 3 bases from J, with 6 bases between. The germline CDR1 and CDR2 sequences are SGDLS and YYNGEE. CDR3 coding DNA: TGTGCCAGCAGCCGGGGGACAGATACGCAGTATTTT. Protein sequence: CASSRGTDTQYF.

This clone was counted at least ten times. The chain combines TRBV6-5 with TRBJ1-2; D perhaps matches TRBD1 (5 bases). The V and J ends lost 2 bases and 2 bases respectively, with 12 bases between them. The CDR3 extends over 15 amino acids. The germline V gene has CDR1 MNHEY and CDR2 SVGAGI. DNA for the CDR3: TGTGCCAGCAGTTACGGGGCATTAGGGAACTATGGCTACACCTTC. Protein sequence: CASSYGALGNYGYTF.

This clone has only a few counts. The chain carries TRBV30 and TRBJ1-5; 10 nucleotides match TRBD1. The CDR3 covers 16 residues. The germline CDR1 and CDR2 sequences are GTSNPN and SVGIG (reference sequence). The trim removed 2 bases at V and 6 bases at J, leaving 10 bases unmatched. The CDR3 DNA is TGTGCCTGGAGTCCCTGGTGGACAGGGGGGTTTCAGCCCCAGCATTTT. This gives the protein CAWSPWWTGGFQPQHF. The full variable domain, its missing parts supplied by reference TRBV30 and TRBJ1-5, is SQTIHQWPATLVQPVGSPLSLECTVEGTSNPNLYWYRQAAGRGLQLLFYSVGIGQISSEVPQNLSASRPQDRQFILSSKKLLLSDSGFYLCAWSPWWTGGFQPQHFGDGTRLSIL.

This clone was observed many times. This chain uses TRBV28 with TRBJ2-6, with D unclear. CDR1 is MDHEN and CDR2 is SYDVKM in the germline V gene. The CDR3 is 16 amino acids. The ends were cut back, 5 bases at V and 1 base at J, with 12 bases in the middle. CDR3: CASSPPRSSGANVLTF. CDR3 nucleotide sequence: TGTGCCAGCAGTCCCCCCCGGTCGTCTGGGGCCAACGTCCTGACTTTC.

This clone was recorded at least ten times. The chain carries TRBV5-1 and TRBJ1-2; 8 bases align to TRBD1. In germline, CDR1 is SGHRS, CDR2 YFSETQ. CDR3 size: 15 residues. The trim removed 4 bases at V and 4 bases at J, leaving 9 bases unmatched. In DNA, the CDR3 is TGCGCCAGCAGCGAGGGGGGGACAGGTCCCTATGGCTACACCTTC. The encoded protein is CASSEGGTGPYGYTF.

This clone was seen at least ten times. The genes are TRBV4-1 and TRBJ1-5; no clear D. Germline V gene lookup returns CDR1 MGHRA and CDR2 YSYEKL. The CDR3 loop spans 14 amino acids. V dropped 0 bases and J dropped 5 bases, with 8 bases sitting between them. This chain's CDR3 is CASSQEQGYQPQHF. The DNA for the CDR3 is TGCGCCAGCAGCCAAGAGCAAGGTTATCAGCCCCAGCATTTT.

This clone appeared many times. V is TRBV7-2 and J is TRBJ1-1; maybe TRBD1 (5 bases). The germline V gene encodes CDR1 SGHTA and CDR2 FQGNSA. V was cut by 4 bases and J by 3 bases, with 15 bases left in between. The CDR3 covers 15 residues. The CDR3 DNA sequence: TGTGCCAGCAGCTCCCACCTGGGCAGGGACACTGAAGCTTTCTTT. It is translated as CASSSHLGRDTEAFF.

This chain connects TRBV4-1 to TRBJ1-5, with D perhaps matching TRBD1 (5 bases). V was shortened by 3 bases and J by 2 bases, with 11 bases between the two germline ends. CDR3 length equals 15 residues. The germline V gene encodes CDR1 MGHRA and CDR2 YSYEKL. The CDR3 DNA is TGCGCCAGCAGCCAGGGGGGGGGAGGCAATCAGCCCCAGCATTTT. Translation gives CASSQGGGGNQPQHF.

The sample holds many counts of this clone. This chain links TRBV7-2 with TRBJ2-3; D not resolved. With 1 base removed from V and 4 bases from J, the gap between germline ends came to 15 bases. The CDR3 length is 16 residues. Germline CDR1 reads SGHTA; CDR2 reads FQGNSA. CDR3: CASSLGISSPADTQYF. CDR3 DNA: TGTGCCAGCAGCTTAGGGATTAGTAGCCCCGCAGATACGCAGTATTTT.

Within the sample, this clone is medium-sized. The genes are TRBV2 and TRBJ2-6, with D unresolved. The CDR3 totals 13 residues. V gave up 9 bases and J gave up 0 bases, with 6 bases separating them. Germline V gene data show CDR1 as SNHLY and CDR2 as FYNNEI. CDR3 DNA: TGTGCCAGTCACGGCTCTGGGGCCAACGTCCTGACTTTC. Amino acids: CASHGSGANVLTF.

This clone was seen repeatedly, ten times or more. The chain couples TRBV9 to TRBJ2-4, with TRBD2 identical over 15 bases. V lost 3 bases to trimming and J lost 7 bases; unmatched junction nucleotides: 17. This CDR3 has 20 residues. Germline-derived CDR1 and CDR2 are SGDLS and YYNGEE. For the CDR3, the DNA is TGTGCCAGCAGCGATGAAGTAGCACCGGGACTAGCGGGGGGATGGAACATTCAGTACTTC. Translation: CASSDEVAPGLAGGWNIQYF.

This clone was recorded many times. The chain employs TRBV12-3 or TRBV12-4 and TRBJ2-2, with 8 bases matching TRBD1. After removal of 8 bases from V and 7 bases from J, the junction contained 12 bases not matched to a gene. The CDR3 length is 15 residues. The CDR3 reads CASFPGQGGVGELFF. Written as DNA, the CDR3 is TGTGCCAGCTTCCCCGGACAGGGAGGAGTCGGGGAGCTGTTTTTT.

In this sample, this clone turned up many times. V and J are TRBV27 and TRBJ1-3; a possible D gene is TRBD1 (5 bases). V was pared by 2 bases and J by 4 bases, with 9 bases between. The CDR3 covers 14 residues. Germline V gene lookup returns CDR1 MNHEY and CDR2 SMNVEV (reference sequence). CDR3 protein: CASSLQGRGNTIYF. In DNA, the CDR3 is TGTGCCAGCAGTTTACAGGGCCGCGGAAACACCATATATTTT.